There are many counts of the clone carrying this TCR beta chain. Its antigen remains unknown. This specimen belongs to a study of T-cell reconstitution after alpha-beta-depleted transplantation in children. Study results and limitations: One year after transplant, T-cell counts and diversity came mostly from newly produced T cells.

Germline CDR1 SQVTM, CDR2 ANQGSEA. Trimming took 2 bases from V and 10 from J; bases not matched to a gene: 9. This CDR3 is built from 14 residues. TCRbeta library preparation incorporated unique molecular identifiers. TCRdb re-called the PCR reads through MiXCR, storing one row per CDR3 protein. The table includes a few hundred thousand distinct CDR3 sequences, 10% to 15% detected once. The sequencing used PBMCs, mostly from graft donor cells, collected 360 days after TCRalphabeta/CD19-depleted stem cell transplant. The origin of this receptor is a male patient younger than 18 who had a stem cell transplant for acute myeloid leukemia, so the T cells may come from the graft donor. The chain recombines TRBV29-1 with TRBJ2-1, with TRBD2 matching over 9 bases. CDR3 sequence: CSVEWGLAVGEQFF. As DNA, the CDR3 is TGCAGCGTTGAATGGGGACTAGCAGTTGGCGAGCAGTTCTTC.